This TCR beta chain is drawn from a study of shared clonotypes between healthy human individuals. Notes on this clone: The antigen is undetermined.

Findings and limits, study-wide: Specimens sampled were limited to blood, with tissue repertoires likely differing. Non-shared clonotypes had lower generation probabilities than those shared by all four donors. Inspection by rarefaction showed sorted-subset sequencing to be incomplete despite large depth.

Clones were read by immunoSEQ multiplex PCR, and TCRdb kept only the in-frame ones, dropping some. The table records over a million clones, about 75% of them present only once. V was trimmed by 7 bases and J by 3 bases, leaving 9 bases between them. The CDR3 contains 13 residues. Per the germline V gene, CDR1 is MNHNY and CDR2 is SVGAGI (reference sequence). The receptor was derived from a man between 18 and 35 years old in good health. The chain carries TRBV6-6 and TRBJ2-2, with a tentative D call TRBD2 (5 bases). Sequencing used memory CD4+ T cells sorted from blood. Subset noted: CD45RA-negative fraction. CDR3 region: CASMAGYTGELFF. DNA of the CDR3: TGTGCCAGCATGGCGGGTTACACCGGGGAGCTGTTTTTT.